These 20 T cell receptor beta chains were sequenced from one sample in a study of Tregs in tolerant kidney transplant recipients. Sequencing was performed with immunoSEQ multiplex PCR; in TCRdb, only in-frame clones are kept and a portion is missing. Among about 87,000 clones listed, 93% were seen once. The specimen was CD4+ T cells from blood, collected before the transplant. These receptors were collected from a human donor who received a combined kidney and bone marrow transplant.

CDR3 bases: TGTGCCAGCAGCTCCCCGACTAGCGGCTCCTACAATGAGCAGTTCTTC. It translates to CASSSPTSGSYNEQFF. The chain has TRBV7-9 and TRBJ2-1; 9 bases align to TRBD2. V shed 4 bases, J shed 0 bases, and the junction held 4 bases outside the gene matches. Looked up from germline, CDR1 is SEHNR and CDR2 is FQNEAQ (reference sequence). This CDR3 is 16 amino acids long.

The chain uses TRBV18 and TRBJ1-5; 12 nucleotides line up with TRBD1. The CDR3 extends over 16 amino acids. Losses at the gene ends were 3 bases for V and 7 bases for J; bases not matched to a gene: 7. Germline V gene lookup returns CDR1 KGHSH and CDR2 LQKENI. The CDR3 DNA reads TGTGCCAGCTCACCCCCGGGACAGGGGGCTGGACAGCCCCAGCATTTT. Its protein is CASSPPGQGAGQPQHF.

The chain has TRBV7-9 and TRBJ2-1; D remains ambiguous. V dropped 2 bases and J dropped 2 bases, with 7 bases sitting between them. Germline CDR1 reads SEHNR; CDR2 reads FQNEAQ (reference sequence). This CDR3 has 14 amino acids. The CDR3 DNA is TGTGCCAGCAGCTTATTTTCAACCTACAATGAGCAGTTCTTC. Protein sequence: CASSLFSTYNEQFF.

The gene calls are TRBV7-3 and TRBJ2-1, with 16 bases fitting TRBD2. CDR1 and CDR2 from the germline V gene are SGHTA and FQGTGA. The CDR3 is 18 amino acids. The V and J ends lost 5 bases and 9 bases, in that order; junction bases with no gene match: 13. CDR3 region: CASSPNPLGTSGGAEQFF. DNA for the CDR3: TGTGCCAGCAGCCCCAACCCCCTAGGGACTAGCGGGGGGGCTGAGCAGTTCTTC.

This chain uses TRBV5-1 with TRBJ2-1; 15 bases agree with TRBD2. Germline V gene lookup returns CDR1 SGHRS and CDR2 YFSETQ. The ends lost 2 bases at V and 4 bases at J; junction bases unmatched: 4. This CDR3 has 17 residues. The CDR3 protein is CASSFGLAGGPYNEQFF. In DNA form, the CDR3 reads TGCGCCAGCAGCTTCGGACTAGCGGGAGGGCCATACAATGAGCAGTTCTTC.

This sequence joins TRBV5-4 and TRBJ1-1; no clear D gene. The CDR3 is made up of 15 amino acids. Trimming removed 2 bases from V and 7 bases from J, with 18 bases in between. Germline assignment: CDR1 SGHNT and CDR2 YYREEE (reference sequence). The CDR3 here is CASSFELVIEDEAFF. CDR3 DNA sequence: TGTGCCAGCAGCTTTGAGCTCGTGATTGAGGATGAAGCTTTCTTT.

On this clone itself: This same CDR3 is encoded by further DNA sequences in the sample. The V gene is TRBV5-1, the J gene TRBJ1-2; 9 bases agree with TRBD1. The CDR3 consists of 14 residues. Germline lookup yields CDR1 SGHRS and CDR2 YFSETQ. V lost 0 bases, J lost 7 bases, and 4 bases stayed unmatched. In DNA form, the CDR3 reads TGCGCCAGCAGCTTGGACAGGGGGCTCCGTGGCTACACCTTC. Its translation is CASSLDRGLRGYTF.

The V and J genes are TRBV11-3 and TRBJ2-5, with TRBD2 matching over 15 bases. Germline V CDR1 and CDR2: SGHNT, YENEEA. Unmatched junction bases numbered 6, after V lost 5 bases and J lost 2 bases. The CDR3 is 17 residues long. CDR3 sequence: CASSSGLAGGGQETQYF. CDR3 coding DNA: TGTGCCAGCAGCAGTGGACTAGCGGGAGGGGGACAAGAGACCCAGTACTTC. The complete variable domain, with remaining parts taken from reference TRBV11-3 and TRBJ2-5, reads EAGVVQSPRYKIIEKKQPVAFWCNPISGHNTLYWYLQNLGQGPELLIRYENEEAVDDSQLPKDRFSAERLKGVDSTLKIQPAELGDSAVYLCASSSGLAGGGQETQYFGPGTRLLVL.

The table lists this clone with a count of one. The V call is TRBV5-1, the J call TRBJ2-4; 10 nucleotides line up with TRBD1. After removal of 2 bases from V and 3 bases from J, the junction contained 5 bases not matched to a gene. This CDR3 spans 16 amino acids. Germline CDR1 and CDR2: SGHRS and YFSETQ. Here the CDR3 reads CASSLGTGVFKNIQYF. The DNA of the CDR3 is TGCGCCAGCAGCTTAGGGACAGGGGTATTCAAAAACATTCAGTACTTC.

The chain combines TRBV10-3 with TRBJ1-1, with D unresolved. CDR1 is ENHRY, CDR2 SYGVKD, per germline. The V and J ends lost 11 bases and 3 bases respectively, with 10 bases between them. There are 11 residues in the CDR3. CDR3 sequence reads: CASGRDTEAFF. The CDR3 region has the DNA TGTGCCTCCGGGCGGGACACTGAAGCTTTCTTT.

This chain connects TRBV7-2 to TRBJ1-3, with 8 bases that match TRBD1. J lost 2 bases, V lost 5 bases, and 5 bases had no gene match. The CDR3 covers 15 residues. In germline, CDR1 is SGHTA, CDR2 FQGNSA. CDR3 protein: CASSPGTGAGNTIYF. In DNA, the CDR3 is TGTGCCAGCAGCCCTGGGACAGGAGCTGGAAACACCATATATTTT.

The chain links TRBV5-8 to TRBJ2-2, with 9 bases aligning to TRBD2. The germline V gene encodes CDR1 SGHTS and CDR2 YDEGEE. The CDR3 has 17 residues. Unmatched junction bases numbered 14, after V lost 4 bases and J lost 7 bases. The DNA of the CDR3 is TGTGCCAGCAGCCCCCGAGGATGGCGGGAGGGCGGCGGGGAGCTGTTTTTT. It specifies CASSPRGWREGGGELFF.

The V call is TRBV5-6, the J call TRBJ2-2; maybe TRBD1 (6 bases). This CDR3 region has 18 residues. The V end lost 4 bases, the J end lost 3 bases, and 22 bases lay between the germline ends. From germline, CDR1 is SGHDT and CDR2 YYEEEE. CDR3 bases: TGTGCCAGCAGCCCACTCTCACAGGGCCTCATCGACACCGGGGAGCTGTTTTTT. The encoded protein is CASSPLSQGLIDTGELFF. The complete variable domain, with remaining parts taken from reference TRBV5-6 and TRBJ2-2, reads DAGVTQSPTHLIKTRGQQVTLRCSPKSGHDTVSWYQQALGQGPQFIFQYYEEEERQRGNFPDRFSGHQFPNYSSELNVNALLLGDSALYLCASSPLSQGLIDTGELFFGEGSRLTVL.

As to this clone: The sample contains more than one DNA sequence encoding this CDR3. This sequence joins TRBV14 and TRBJ1-6; 10 positions match TRBD1. The CDR3 length is 14 residues. V lost 1 base, J lost 9 bases, and 0 bases stayed unmatched. CDR1 SGHDN and CDR2 FVKESK come from the germline V gene. CDR3 sequence reads: CASSQGTGGSPLHF. CDR3 DNA sequence: TGTGCCAGCAGCCAAGGGACAGGGGGTTCACCCCTCCACTTT. The full variable domain, with the rest looked up from reference TRBV14 and TRBJ1-6, is EAGVTQFPSHSVIEKGQTVTLRCDPISGHDNLYWYRRVMGKEIKFLLHFVKESKQDESGMPNNRFLAERTGGTYSTLKVQPAELEDSGVYFCASSQGTGGSPLHFGNGTRLTVT.

J is TRBJ1-3 and V is TRBV2, with a weak D call TRBD1 (5 bases). Germline values: CDR1 SNHLY, CDR2 FYNNEI. The ends were cut back, 2 bases at V and 0 bases at J, with 11 bases in the middle. The CDR3 has 16 residues. CDR3 loop: CASSENGAVSGNTIYF. Here the CDR3 DNA reads TGTGCCAGCAGTGAAAATGGGGCAGTCTCTGGAAACACCATATATTTT.

The rearrangement uses TRBV19 and TRBJ2-7; 8 bases match TRBD2. Losses at the gene ends were 4 bases for V and 2 bases for J; bases not matched to a gene: 7. The germline gives CDR1 LNHDA, CDR2 SQIVND (reference sequence). The length of the CDR3 is 15 residues. The CDR3 sequence: CASSNLPGLAYEQYF. CDR3 sequence (DNA): TGTGCCAGTAGTAACCTGCCGGGACTAGCCTACGAGCAGTACTTC.

The chain has TRBV29-1 and TRBJ2-5; no clear D. V was cut by 6 bases and J by 4 bases, with 9 bases left in between. This CDR3 spans 11 amino acids. Germline assignment: CDR1 SQVTM and CDR2 ANQGSEA. CDR3 sequence (DNA): TGCAGCGTCTGGGTAGCAGAGACCCAGTACTTC. As protein: CSVWVAETQYF.

V and J are TRBV11-3 and TRBJ2-1; 12 bases agree with TRBD2. The CDR3 consists of 16 residues. V was clipped by 4 bases and J by 10 bases; unmatched bases: 11. Germline V gene data show CDR1 as SGHNT and CDR2 as YENEEA. CDR3 sequence: CASSSGLAGLPWEQFF. The CDR3 DNA reads as TGTGCCAGCAGCTCCGGACTAGCGGGATTGCCGTGGGAGCAGTTCTTC.

Concerning this clone: One end of the junction varies from germline; a read error may be responsible. This sequence joins TRBV30 and TRBJ1-6; D is unclear. The CDR3 is 13 residues long. Germline V gives CDR1 GTSNPN, CDR2 SVGIG (reference sequence). The CDR3 sequence: CAWSALTNSPLHF. The CDR3, as DNA: TGTGCCTGGAGTGCCCTGACTAATTCCCCCCTCCACTTT.

The rearrangement links TRBV30 to TRBJ2-5, with 8 bases that match TRBD2. The trim removed 3 bases at V and 5 bases at J, leaving 11 bases unmatched. The CDR3 runs 15 residues. Per the germline V gene, CDR1 is GTSNPN and CDR2 is SVGIG (reference sequence). In nucleotides, the CDR3 is TGTGCCTGGAGATTCTTCCAGCGGGGGAGGGAGACCCAGTACTTC. It is translated as CAWRFFQRGRETQYF.